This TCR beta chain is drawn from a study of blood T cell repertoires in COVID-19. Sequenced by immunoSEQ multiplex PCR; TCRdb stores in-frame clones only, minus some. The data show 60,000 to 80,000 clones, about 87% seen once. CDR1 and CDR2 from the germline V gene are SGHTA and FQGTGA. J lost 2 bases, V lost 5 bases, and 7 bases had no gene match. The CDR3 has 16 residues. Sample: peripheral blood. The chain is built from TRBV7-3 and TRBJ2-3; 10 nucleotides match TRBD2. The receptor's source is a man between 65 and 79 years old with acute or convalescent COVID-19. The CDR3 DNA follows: TGTGCCAGCAGCCCGAGGAGCGGGAGGGCCACAGATACGCAGTATTTT. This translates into CASSPRSGRATDTQYF.